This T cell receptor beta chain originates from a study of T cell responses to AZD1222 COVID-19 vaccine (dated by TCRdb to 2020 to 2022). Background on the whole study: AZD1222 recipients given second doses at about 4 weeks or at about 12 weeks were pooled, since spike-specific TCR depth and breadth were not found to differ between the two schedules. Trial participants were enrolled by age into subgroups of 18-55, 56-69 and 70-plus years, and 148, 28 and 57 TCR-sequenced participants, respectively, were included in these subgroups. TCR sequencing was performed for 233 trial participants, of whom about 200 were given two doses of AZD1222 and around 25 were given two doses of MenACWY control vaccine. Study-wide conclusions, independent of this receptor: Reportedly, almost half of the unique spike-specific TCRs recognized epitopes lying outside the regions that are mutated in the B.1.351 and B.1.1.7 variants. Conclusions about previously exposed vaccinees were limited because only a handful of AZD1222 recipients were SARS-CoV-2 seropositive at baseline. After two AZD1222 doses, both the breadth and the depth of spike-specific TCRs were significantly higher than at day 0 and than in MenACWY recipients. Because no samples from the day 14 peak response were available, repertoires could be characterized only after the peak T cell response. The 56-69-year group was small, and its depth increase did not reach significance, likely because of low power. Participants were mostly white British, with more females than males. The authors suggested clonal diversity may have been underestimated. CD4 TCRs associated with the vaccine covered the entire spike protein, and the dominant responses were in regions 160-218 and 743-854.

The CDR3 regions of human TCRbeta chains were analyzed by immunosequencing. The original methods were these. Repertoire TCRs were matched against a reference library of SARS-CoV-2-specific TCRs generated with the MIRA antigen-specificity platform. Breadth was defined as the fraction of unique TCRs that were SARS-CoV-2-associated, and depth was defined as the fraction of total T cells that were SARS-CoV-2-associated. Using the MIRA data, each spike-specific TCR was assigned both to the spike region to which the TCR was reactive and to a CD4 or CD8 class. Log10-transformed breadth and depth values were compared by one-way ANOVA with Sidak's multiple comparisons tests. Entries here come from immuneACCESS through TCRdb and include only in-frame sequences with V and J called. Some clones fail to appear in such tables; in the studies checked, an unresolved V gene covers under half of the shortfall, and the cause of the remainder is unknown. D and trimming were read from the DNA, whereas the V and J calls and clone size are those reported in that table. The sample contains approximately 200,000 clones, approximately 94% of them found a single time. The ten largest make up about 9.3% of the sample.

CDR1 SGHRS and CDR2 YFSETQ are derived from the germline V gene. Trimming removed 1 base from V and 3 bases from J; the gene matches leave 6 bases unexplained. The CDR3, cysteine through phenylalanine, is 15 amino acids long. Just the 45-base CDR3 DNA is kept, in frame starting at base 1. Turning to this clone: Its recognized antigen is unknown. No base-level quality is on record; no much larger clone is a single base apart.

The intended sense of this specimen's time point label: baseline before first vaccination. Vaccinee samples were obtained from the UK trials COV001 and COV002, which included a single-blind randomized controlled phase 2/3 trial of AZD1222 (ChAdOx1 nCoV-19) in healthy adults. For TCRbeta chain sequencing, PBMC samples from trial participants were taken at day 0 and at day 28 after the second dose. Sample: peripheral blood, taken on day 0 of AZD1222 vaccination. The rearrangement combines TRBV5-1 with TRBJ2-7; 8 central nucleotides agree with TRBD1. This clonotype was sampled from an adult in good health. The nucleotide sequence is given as TGCGCCAGCAGCTTGAGGACAGGGCTTCTCTACGAGCAGTACTTC. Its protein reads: CASSLRTGLLYEQYF.